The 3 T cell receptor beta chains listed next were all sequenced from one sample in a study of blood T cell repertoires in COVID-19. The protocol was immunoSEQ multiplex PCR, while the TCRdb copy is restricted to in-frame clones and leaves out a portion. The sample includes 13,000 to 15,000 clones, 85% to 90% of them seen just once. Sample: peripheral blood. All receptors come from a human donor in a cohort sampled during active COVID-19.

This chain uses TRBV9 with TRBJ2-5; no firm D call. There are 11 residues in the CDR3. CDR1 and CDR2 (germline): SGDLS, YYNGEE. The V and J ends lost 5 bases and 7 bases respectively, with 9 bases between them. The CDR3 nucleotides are TGTGCCAGCAGTCCTCTCCGGACCCAGTACTTC. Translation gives CASSPLRTQYF.

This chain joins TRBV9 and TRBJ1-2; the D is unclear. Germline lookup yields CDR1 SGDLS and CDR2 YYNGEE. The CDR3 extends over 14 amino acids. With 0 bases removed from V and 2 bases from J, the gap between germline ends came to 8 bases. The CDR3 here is CASSVGTGNYGYTF. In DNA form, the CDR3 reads TGTGCCAGCAGCGTAGGGACGGGAAACTATGGCTACACCTTC.

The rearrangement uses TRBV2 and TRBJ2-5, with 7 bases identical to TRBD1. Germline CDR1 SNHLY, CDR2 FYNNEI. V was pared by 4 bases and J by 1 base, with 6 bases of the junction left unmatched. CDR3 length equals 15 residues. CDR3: CASSVAGTAQETQYF. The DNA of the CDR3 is TGTGCCAGCAGTGTGGCCGGGACAGCCCAAGAGACCCAGTACTTC.